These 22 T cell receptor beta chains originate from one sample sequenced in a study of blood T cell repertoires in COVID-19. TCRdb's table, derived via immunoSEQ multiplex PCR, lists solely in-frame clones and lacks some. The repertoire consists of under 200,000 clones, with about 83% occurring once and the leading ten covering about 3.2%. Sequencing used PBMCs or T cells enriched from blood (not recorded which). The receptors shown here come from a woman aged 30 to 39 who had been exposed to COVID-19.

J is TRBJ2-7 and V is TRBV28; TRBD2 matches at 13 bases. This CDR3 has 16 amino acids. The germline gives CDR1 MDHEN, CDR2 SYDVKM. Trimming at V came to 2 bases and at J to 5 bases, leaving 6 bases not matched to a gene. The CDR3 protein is CASSLTTSGGANEQYF. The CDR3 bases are TGTGCCAGCAGTTTAACTACTAGCGGGGGGGCAAACGAGCAGTACTTC.

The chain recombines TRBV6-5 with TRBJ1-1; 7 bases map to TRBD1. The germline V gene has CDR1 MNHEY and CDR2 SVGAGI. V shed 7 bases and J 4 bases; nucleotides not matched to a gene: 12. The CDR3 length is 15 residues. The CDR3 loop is CASTRDSRGGTEAFF. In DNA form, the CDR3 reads TGTGCCAGCACCCGGGACAGCAGAGGCGGCACTGAAGCTTTCTTT.

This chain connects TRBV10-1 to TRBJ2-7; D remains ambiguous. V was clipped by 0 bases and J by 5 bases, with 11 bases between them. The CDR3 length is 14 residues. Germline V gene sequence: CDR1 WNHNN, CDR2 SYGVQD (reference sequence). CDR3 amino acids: CASSESNARNEQYF. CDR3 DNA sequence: TGCGCCAGCAGTGAGTCGAATGCTAGGAACGAGCAGTACTTC.

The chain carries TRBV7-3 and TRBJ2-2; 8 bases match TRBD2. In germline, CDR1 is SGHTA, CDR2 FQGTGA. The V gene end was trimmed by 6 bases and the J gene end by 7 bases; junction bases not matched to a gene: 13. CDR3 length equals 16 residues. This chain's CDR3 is CASRSGGLGKGGELFF. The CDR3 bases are TGTGCCAGCAGGAGCGGGGGCCTGGGGAAGGGCGGGGAGCTGTTTTTT. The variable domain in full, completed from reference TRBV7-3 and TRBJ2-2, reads GAGVSQTPSNKVTEKGKYVELRCDPISGHTALYWYRQSLGQGPEFLIYFQGTGAADDSGLPNDRFFAVRPEGSVSTLKIQRTERGDSAVYLCASRSGGLGKGGELFFGEGSRLTVL.

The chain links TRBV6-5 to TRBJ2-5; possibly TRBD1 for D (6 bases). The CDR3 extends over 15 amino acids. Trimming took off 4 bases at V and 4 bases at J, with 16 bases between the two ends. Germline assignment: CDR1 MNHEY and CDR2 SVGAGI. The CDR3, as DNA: TGTGCCAGCAGTTCACCGGGACAAGCATTAGAGACCCAGTACTTC. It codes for CASSSPGQALETQYF.

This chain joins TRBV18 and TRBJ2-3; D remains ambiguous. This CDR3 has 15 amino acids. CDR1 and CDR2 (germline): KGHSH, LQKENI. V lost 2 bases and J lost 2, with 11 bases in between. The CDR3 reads CASSPSAISTDTQYF. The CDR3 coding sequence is TGTGCCAGCTCACCAAGCGCTATCTCCACAGATACGCAGTATTTT.

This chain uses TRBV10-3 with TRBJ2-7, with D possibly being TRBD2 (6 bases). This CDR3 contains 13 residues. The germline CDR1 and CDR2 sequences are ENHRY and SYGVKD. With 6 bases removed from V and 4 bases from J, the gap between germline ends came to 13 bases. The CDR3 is CAISAFGGYEQYF. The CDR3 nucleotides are TGTGCCATCAGCGCTTTTGGGGGGTACGAGCAGTACTTC.

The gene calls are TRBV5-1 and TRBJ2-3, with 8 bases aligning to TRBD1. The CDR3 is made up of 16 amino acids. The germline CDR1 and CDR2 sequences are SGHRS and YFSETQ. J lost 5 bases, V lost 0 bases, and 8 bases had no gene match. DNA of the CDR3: TGCGCCAGCAGCTTGGCCGTGGACAGGGTGGGAGATACGCAGTATTTT. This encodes CASSLAVDRVGDTQYF.

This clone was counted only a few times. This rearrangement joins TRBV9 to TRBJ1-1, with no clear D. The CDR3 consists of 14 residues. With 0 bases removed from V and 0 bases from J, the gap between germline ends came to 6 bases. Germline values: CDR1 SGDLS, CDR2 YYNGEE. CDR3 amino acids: CASSVGVMNTEAFF. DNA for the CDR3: TGTGCCAGCAGCGTAGGAGTCATGAACACTGAAGCTTTCTTT. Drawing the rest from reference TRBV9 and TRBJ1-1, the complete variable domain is DSGVTQTPKHLITATGQRVTLRCSPRSGDLSVYWYQQSLDQGLQFLIQYYNGEERAKGNILERFSAQQFPDLHSELNLSSLELGDSALYFCASSVGVMNTEAFFGQGTRLTVV.

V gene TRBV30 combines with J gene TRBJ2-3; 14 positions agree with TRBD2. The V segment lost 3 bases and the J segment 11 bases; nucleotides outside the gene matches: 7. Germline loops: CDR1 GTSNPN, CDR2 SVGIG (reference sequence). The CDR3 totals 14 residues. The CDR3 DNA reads TGTGCCTGGAGCAAGGGGACTAGCGGGGGTGTGCAGTATTTT. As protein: CAWSKGTSGGVQYF.

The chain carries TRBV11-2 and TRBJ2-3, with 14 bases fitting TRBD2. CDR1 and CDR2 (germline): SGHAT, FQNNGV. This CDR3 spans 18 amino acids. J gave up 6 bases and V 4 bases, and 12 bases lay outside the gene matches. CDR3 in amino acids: CASSSRPGTSGGWDTQYF. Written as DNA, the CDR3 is TGTGCCAGCAGCTCCCGTCCCGGGACTAGCGGGGGATGGGATACGCAGTATTTT.

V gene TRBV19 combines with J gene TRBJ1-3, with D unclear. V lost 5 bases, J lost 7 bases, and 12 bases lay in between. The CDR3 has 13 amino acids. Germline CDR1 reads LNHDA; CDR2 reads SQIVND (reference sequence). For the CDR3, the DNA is TGTGCCAGTAGTTCGGCCGCGGCGAACACCATATATTTT. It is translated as CASSSAAANTIYF.

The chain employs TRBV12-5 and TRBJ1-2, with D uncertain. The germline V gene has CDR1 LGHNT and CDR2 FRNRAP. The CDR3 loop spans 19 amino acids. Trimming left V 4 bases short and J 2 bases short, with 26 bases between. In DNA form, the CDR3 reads TGTGCTAGTGGTTCCCTTAACGTGATGGCAGAACTACCCAACTATGGCTACACCTTC. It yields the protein CASGSLNVMAELPNYGYTF.

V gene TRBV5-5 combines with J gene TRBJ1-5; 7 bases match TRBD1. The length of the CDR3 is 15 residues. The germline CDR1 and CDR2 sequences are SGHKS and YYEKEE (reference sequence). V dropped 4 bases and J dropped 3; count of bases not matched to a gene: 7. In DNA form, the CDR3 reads TGTGCCAGCAGCAGACTAGACAGGGTCAATCAGCCCCAGCATTTT. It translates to CASSRLDRVNQPQHF.

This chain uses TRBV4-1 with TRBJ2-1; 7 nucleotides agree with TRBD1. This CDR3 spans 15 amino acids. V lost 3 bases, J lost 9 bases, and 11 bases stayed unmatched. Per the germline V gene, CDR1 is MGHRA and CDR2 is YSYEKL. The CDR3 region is CASSQQRDSSGEQFF. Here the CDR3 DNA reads TGCGCCAGCAGCCAGCAACGGGACAGTTCAGGTGAGCAGTTCTTC.

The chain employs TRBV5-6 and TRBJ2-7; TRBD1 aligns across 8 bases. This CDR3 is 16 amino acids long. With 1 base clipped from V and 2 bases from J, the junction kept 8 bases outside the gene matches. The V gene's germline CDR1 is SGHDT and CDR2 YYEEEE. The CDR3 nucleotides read TGTGCCAGCAGCTTGCCCGGACAGGGCTTTACCTACGAGCAGTACTTC. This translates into CASSLPGQGFTYEQYF. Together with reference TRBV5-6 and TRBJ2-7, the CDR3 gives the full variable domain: DAGVTQSPTHLIKTRGQQVTLRCSPKSGHDTVSWYQQALGQGPQFIFQYYEEEERQRGNFPDRFSGHQFPNYSSELNVNALLLGDSALYLCASSLPGQGFTYEQYFGPGTRLTVT.

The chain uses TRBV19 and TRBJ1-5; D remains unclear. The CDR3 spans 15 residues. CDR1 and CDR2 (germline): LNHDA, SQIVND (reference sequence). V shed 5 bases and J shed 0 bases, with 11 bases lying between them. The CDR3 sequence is CASSANHLSNQPQHF. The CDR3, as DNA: TGTGCCAGTAGTGCGAACCACCTTAGCAATCAGCCCCAGCATTTT.

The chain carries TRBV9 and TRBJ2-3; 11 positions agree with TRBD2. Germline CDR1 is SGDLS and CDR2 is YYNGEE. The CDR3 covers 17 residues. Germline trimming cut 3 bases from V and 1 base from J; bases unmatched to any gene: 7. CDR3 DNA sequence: TGTGCCAGCAGCGCCTCCCCTAGCGGGGGGCGCACAGATACGCAGTATTTT. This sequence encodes CASSASPSGGRTDTQYF. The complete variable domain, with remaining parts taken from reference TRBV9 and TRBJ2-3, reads DSGVTQTPKHLITATGQRVTLRCSPRSGDLSVYWYQQSLDQGLQFLIQYYNGEERAKGNILERFSAQQFPDLHSELNLSSLELGDSALYFCASSASPSGGRTDTQYFGPGTRLTVL.

In DNA form, the CDR3 reads TGTGCCAGCAGCTTAGGACCGGGACTAGCGGGGAGGAACACCGGGGAGCTGTTTTTT. Amino acid sequence: CASSLGPGLAGRNTGELFF. The chain uses TRBV7-2 and TRBJ2-2, with 13 bases identical to TRBD2. The CDR3 is 19 residues long. CDR1 SGHTA and CDR2 FQGNSA come from the germline V gene. V was pared by 1 base and J by 1 base, with 6 bases of the junction left unmatched.

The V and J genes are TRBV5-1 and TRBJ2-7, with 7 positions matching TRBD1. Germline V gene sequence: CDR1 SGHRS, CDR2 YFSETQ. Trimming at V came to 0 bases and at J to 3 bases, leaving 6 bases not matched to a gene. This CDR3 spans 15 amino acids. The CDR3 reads CASSLEGGLFYEQYF. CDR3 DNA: TGCGCCAGCAGCTTGGAAGGGGGCCTCTTCTACGAGCAGTACTTC. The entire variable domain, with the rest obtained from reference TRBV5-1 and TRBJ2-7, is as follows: KAGVTQTPRYLIKTRGQQVTLSCSPISGHRSVSWYQQTPGQGLQFLFEYFSETQRNKGNFPGRFSGRQFSNSRSEMNVSTLELGDSALYLCASSLEGGLFYEQYFGPGTRLTVT.

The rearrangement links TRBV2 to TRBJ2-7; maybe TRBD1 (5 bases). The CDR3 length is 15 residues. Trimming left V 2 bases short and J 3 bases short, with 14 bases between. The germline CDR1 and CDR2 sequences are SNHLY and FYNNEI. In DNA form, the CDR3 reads TGTGCCAGCAGTGAAATTTCACAGGCGCACTACGAGCAGTACTTC. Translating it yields CASSEISQAHYEQYF.

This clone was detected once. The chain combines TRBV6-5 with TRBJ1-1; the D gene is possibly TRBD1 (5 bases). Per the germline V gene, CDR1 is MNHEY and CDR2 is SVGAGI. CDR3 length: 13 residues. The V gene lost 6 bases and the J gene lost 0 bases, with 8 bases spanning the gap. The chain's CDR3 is CASRDNLNTEAFF. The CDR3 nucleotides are TGTGCCAGCAGGGACAATCTGAACACTGAAGCTTTCTTT.